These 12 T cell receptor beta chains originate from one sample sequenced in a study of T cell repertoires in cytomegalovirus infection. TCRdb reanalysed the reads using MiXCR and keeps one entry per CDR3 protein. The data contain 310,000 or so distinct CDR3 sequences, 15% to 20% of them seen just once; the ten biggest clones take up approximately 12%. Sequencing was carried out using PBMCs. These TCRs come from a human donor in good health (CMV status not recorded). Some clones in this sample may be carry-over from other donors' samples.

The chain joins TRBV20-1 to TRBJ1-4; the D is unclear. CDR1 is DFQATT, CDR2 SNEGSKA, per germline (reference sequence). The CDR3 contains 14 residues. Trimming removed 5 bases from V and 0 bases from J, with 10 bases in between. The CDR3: CSAYHVATNEKLFF. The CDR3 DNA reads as TGCAGTGCTTATCACGTCGCAACTAATGAAAAACTGTTTTTT.

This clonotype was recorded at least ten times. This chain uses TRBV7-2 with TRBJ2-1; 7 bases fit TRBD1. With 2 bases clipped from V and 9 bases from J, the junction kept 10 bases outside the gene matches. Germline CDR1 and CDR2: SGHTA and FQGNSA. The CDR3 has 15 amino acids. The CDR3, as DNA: TGTGCCAGCAGCTTAAACAGGGGTCGTAGTGGTGAGCAGTTCTTC. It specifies CASSLNRGRSGEQFF.

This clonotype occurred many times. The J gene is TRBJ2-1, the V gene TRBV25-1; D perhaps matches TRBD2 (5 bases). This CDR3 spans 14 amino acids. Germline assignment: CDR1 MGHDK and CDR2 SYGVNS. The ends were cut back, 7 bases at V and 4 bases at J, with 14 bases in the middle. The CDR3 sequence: CASTPAGQYNEQFF. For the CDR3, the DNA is TGTGCCAGCACCCCCGCGGGCCAGTACAATGAGCAGTTCTTC.

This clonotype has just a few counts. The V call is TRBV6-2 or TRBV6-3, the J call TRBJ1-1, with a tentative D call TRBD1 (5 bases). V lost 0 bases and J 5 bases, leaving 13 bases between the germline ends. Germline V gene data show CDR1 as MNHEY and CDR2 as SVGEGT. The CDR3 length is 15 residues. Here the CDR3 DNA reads TGTGCCAGCAGTTACTCGGGACTCGGTTTAACTGAAGCTTTCTTT. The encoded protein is CASSYSGLGLTEAFF.

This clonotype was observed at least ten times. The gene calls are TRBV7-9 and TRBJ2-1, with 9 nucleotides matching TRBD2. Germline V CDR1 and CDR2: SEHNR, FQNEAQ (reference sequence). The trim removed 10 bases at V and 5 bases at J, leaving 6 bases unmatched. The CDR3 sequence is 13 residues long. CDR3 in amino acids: CATQRGADNEQFF. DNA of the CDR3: TGTGCCACCCAGCGGGGGGCTGACAATGAGCAGTTCTTC.

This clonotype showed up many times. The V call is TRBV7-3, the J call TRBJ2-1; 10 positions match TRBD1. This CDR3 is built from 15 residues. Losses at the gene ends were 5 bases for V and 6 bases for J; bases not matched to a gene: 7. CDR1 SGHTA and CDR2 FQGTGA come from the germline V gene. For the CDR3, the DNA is TGTGCCAGCAGCCTTCACCGGGACAGGGGCAATGAGCAGTTCTTC. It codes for CASSLHRDRGNEQFF.

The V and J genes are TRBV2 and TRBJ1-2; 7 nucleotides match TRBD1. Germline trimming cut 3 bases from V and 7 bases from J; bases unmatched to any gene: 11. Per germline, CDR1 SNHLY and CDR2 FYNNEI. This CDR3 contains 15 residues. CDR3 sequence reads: CASSEEGAAIGGYTF. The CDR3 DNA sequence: TGTGCCAGCAGTGAGGAGGGGGCGGCTATCGGTGGCTACACCTTC.

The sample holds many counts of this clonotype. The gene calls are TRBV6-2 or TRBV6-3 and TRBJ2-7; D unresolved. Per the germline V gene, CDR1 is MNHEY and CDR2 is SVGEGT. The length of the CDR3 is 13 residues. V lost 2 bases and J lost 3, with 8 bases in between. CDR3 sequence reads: CASSYGEIYEQYF. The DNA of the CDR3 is TGTGCCAGCAGTTACGGGGAAATCTACGAGCAGTACTTC.

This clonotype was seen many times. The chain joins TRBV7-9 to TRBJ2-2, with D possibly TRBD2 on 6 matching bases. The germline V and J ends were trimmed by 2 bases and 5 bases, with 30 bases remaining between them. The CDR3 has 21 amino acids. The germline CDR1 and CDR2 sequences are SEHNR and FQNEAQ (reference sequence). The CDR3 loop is CASSLYRVRQRGLNRTGELFF. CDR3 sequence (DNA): TGTGCCAGCAGCTTATATAGAGTTCGTCAAAGGGGACTCAATAGGACCGGGGAGCTGTTTTTT.

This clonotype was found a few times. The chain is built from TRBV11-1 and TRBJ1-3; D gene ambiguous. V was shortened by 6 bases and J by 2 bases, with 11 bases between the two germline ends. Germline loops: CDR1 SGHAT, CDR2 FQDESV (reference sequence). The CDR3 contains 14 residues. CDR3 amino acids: CASRSHGTGNTIYF. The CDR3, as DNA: TGTGCCAGCAGATCTCACGGAACTGGAAACACCATATATTTT. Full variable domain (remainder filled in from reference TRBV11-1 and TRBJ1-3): EAEVAQSPRYKITEKSQAVAFWCDPISGHATLYWYRQILGQGPELLVQFQDESVVDDSQLPKDRFSAERLKGVDSTLKIQPAELGDSAMYLCASRSHGTGNTIYFGEGSWLTVV.

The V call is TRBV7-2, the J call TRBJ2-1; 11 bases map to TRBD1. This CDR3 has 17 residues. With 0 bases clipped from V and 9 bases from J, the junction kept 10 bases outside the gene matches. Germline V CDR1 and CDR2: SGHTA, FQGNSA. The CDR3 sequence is CASSLASGTGGRSEQFF. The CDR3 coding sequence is TGTGCCAGCAGCTTAGCATCCGGGACAGGGGGTCGGAGTGAGCAGTTCTTC. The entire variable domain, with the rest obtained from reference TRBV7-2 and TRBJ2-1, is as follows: GAGVSQSPSNKVTEKGKDVELRCDPISGHTALYWYRQSLGQGLEFLIYFQGNSAPDKSGLPSDRFSAERTGGSVSTLTIQRTQQEDSAVYLCASSLASGTGGRSEQFFGPGTRLTVL.

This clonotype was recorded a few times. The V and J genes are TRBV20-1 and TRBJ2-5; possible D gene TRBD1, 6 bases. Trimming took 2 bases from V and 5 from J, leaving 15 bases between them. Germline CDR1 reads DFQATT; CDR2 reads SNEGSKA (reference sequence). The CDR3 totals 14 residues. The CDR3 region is CSARSPQGMETQYF. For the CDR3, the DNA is TGCAGTGCTAGATCACCCCAGGGGATGGAGACCCAGTACTTC.